This TCR beta chain was sequenced during a study of shared clonotypes between healthy human individuals (dated by TCRdb to the early 2020s). Background for the entire study: The cohort included three men and a couple of women between 18 and 49 years of age. Per donor, three plates each were used for CD4 naive and CD4 memory, two for CD8 naive, and one for CD8 memory. The study deeply sequenced blood TCR repertoires of about five healthy adults to estimate repertoire size and the extent of clonotype sharing between individuals. Different laboratories and diverse techniques were used to prepare libraries and sequence TCR repertoires, to increase sequencing depth and limit assay-specific biases. Each donor's leukapheresis produced roughly between roughly 0.85 and 9.5 billion PBMCs.

Using the deep immunoSEQ assay, multiplex PCR amplified TCR CDR3 regions from genomic DNA. Extracted genomic DNA from each cell subset was spread evenly across all wells of several immunoSEQ 96-well plates, with each plate serving as a replicate. For sorted subsets, 200 ng of genomic DNA, equivalent to some 30,000 T cell genomes, went into each replicate PCR. Purified libraries were quantified with a Qubit 3.0 fluorometer, sized on a Bioanalyzer 2100, and re-quantified with the KAPA Library Quantification kit. A separate single-read 150-cycle Illumina NextSeq 550 flow cell was used to sequence each immunoSEQ 96-well plate. On the authors' methods: Because the immunoSEQ output held only junctional sequences and lacked quality scores, the filtering could not match the filtering applied to full-length reads. Sequences were annotated with PyIR, a Python wrapper for IgBLAST v1.9, and V/J genes and CDR3 were assigned using IMGT germline references. Reads were removed for weak V/J assignments (E-value above 1e-6), missing CDR3, stop codons, out-of-frame junctions, or ambiguous translated residues. V3J clonotypes were defined as sequences sharing an identical inferred V gene, J gene, and CDR3 amino acid sequence. To compute the percentage overlap between repertoires, the number of shared unique clonotypes was divided by the size of the smaller repertoire. Three approaches were used to assess repertoire richness: RTK rarefaction, the Chao1 estimator, and Recon v2.1 estimates of unobserved clonotypes. OLGA was used to compute generation probabilities for all TCRbeta clonotypes that the gDNA method yielded from a few donors. TCRdb retrieved this table from immuneACCESS and kept in-frame rearrangements only. Not all clones are present; in checked studies, unresolved V genes account for under half, and no reason is known for the remainder. The V and J calls and clone size were taken over from that table, and D and trimming were inferred from the DNA. Across this sample there are some 2.1 million clones, with about 95% seen only once. Of the sample, approximately 1.2% is held by the ten largest clones.

CD8 naive samples were obtained by positive selection for CCR7 among CD45RO-negative cells, yielding a CD45RA+CCR7+ population from which TemRA cells were excluded. Healthy HIV-negative adults with no recently reported acute infections or vaccinations were included as donors. Every donor was a Caucasian adult residing in Nashville, Tennessee, USA. After blood collection by leukapheresis, PBMCs were isolated using Ficoll-Histopaque density gradient centrifugation and then cryopreserved in the vapor phase of liquid nitrogen. Analytical flow cytometry was used to check the purity and quantity of each magnetically sorted T cell population. Each sorted fraction had its genomic DNA isolated and then quantified by UV absorbance on a Nanodrop 2000c. Overall results and qualifications from the work: Incomplete sequencing was indicated by rarefaction of sorted-subset datasets, despite the large sequencing depth. Sampling was restricted to blood, and TCR repertoires in tissue are likely to differ from TCR repertoires in blood. Compared with non-shared clonotypes, the clonotypes found in all four sorted-subset donors had higher generation probabilities. Naive subsets generally had larger estimated clonotype richness than memory subsets. Based on pairwise subsampling, the degree of clonotype sharing among donors was expected to be affected by sequencing depth. When several donors were compared, the shared fraction of clonotypes was about 5% for naive CD4, approximately 3.5% for naive CD8, roughly 2.5% for memory CD4, and 0.3% to 0.5% for memory CD8. Because the study included a small number of donors, the genetic and exposure-history diversity represented was limited.

Including cysteine and phenylalanine, the CDR3 has 13 amino acids. This entry keeps only the CDR3 DNA: 39 bases, framed from base 1. The junction shows trimming of 5 bases on V and 3 bases on J, plus 10 bases between the germline ends. Taken from the germline V gene, the CDR1 and CDR2 loops are MGHRA and YSYEKL. Concerning this clone: This receptor's antigen is unknown. One base away there is no much larger clone; base qualities are not given.

Source material: naive CD8+ T cells sorted from blood. The cell subset or site label on this specimen signifies: CD45RA+CCR7+. This TCR was recovered from a man between 18 and 29 years old in good health. The chain employs TRBV4-1 and TRBJ1-1; tentative D gene TRBD1, with 5 bases matching. Here the CDR3 is given as CASSDRLYTEAFF. The nucleotide sequence reads as follows: TGCGCCAGCAGCGACAGACTCTACACTGAAGCTTTCTTT.